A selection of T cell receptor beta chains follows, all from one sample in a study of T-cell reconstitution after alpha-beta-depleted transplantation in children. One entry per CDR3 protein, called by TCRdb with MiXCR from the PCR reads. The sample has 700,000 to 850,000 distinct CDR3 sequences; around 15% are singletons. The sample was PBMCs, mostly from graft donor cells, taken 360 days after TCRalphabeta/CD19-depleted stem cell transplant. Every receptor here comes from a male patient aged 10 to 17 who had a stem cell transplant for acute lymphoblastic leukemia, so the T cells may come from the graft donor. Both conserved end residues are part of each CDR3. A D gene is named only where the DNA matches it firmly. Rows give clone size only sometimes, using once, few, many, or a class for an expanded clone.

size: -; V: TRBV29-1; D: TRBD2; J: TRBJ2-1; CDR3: CTRLAGFPYNEQFF
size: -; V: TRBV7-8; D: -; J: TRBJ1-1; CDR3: CASSLAGRITEAFF
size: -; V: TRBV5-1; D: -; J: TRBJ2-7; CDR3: CASHGGAGFSYEQYF
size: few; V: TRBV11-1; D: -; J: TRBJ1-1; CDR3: CASSFERGPEAFF
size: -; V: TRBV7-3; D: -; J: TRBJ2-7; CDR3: CASSLRTNPLYEQYF
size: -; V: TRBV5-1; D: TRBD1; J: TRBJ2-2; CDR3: CASSPGQGPPGELFF
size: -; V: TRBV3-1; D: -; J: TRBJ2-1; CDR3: CASSQDMSSQSVGEQFF
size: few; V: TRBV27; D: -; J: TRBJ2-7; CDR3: CASSFPLTGIYEQYF
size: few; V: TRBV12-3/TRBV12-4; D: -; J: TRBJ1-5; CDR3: CASSLSGGNQPQHF
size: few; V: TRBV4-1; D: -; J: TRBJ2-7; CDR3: CASSLLLGAREQYF
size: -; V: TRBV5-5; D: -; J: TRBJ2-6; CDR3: CASSLGPLLSGANVLTF
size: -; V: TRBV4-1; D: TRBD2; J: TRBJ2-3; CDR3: CASSPGRATLWGNTDTQYF
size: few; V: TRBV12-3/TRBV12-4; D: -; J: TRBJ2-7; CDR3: CASSLGRLASSYEQYF
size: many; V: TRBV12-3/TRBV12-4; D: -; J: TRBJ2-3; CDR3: CASSLASLGTDTQYF
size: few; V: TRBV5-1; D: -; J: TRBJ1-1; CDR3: CASSLEWGRVSTEAFF
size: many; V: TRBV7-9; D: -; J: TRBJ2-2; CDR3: CASSLPSGTSTGELFF
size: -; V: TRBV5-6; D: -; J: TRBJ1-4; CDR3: CASSRKPIRPGRNEKLFF
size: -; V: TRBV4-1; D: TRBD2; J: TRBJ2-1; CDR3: CAAGGAGVNEQFF
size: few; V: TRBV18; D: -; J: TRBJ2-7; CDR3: CASSPQGHEQYF
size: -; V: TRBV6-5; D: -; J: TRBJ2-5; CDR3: CASSYGGVGETQYF
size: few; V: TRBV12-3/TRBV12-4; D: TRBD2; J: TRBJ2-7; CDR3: CASSILAGGPYEQYF
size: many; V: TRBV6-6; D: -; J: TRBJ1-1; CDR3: CASTFHGGETEAFF
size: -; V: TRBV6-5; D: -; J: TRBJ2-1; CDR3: CASSYSGFRGWGSYNEQFF
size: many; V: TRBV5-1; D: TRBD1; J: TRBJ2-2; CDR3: CASSPGTGRNTGELFF
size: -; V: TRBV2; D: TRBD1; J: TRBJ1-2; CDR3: CASRNNRGRNYGYTF
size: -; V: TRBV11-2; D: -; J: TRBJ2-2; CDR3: CASSLWTSLSNTGELFF
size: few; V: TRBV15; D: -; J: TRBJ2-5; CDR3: CATSRLKETQYF
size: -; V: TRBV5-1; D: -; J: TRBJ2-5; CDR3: CASSLGAGYFKETQYF
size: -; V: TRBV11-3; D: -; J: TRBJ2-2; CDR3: CASSLSALQVNTGELFF
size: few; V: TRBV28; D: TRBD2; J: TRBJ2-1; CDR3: CASRLSGSSYNEQFF
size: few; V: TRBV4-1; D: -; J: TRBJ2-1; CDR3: CASSLTRSDEQFF
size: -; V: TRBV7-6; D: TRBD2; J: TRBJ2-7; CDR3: CASSPYSGSGSYEQYF
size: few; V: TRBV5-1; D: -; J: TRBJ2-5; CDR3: CASSLEGPLPVTTETQYF
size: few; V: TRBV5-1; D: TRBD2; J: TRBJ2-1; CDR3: CASSLVAGATYNEQFF
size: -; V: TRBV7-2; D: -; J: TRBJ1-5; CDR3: CASSLGRPGQQPQHF
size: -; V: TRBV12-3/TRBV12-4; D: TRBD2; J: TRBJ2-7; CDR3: CASSSPGTTLYEQYF
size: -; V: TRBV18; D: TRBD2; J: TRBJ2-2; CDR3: CASSPPAGGPGELFF
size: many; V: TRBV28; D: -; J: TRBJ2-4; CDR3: CASSPDRHLAKNIQYF
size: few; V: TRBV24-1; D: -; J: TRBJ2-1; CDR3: CATSDSTRGSSYNEQFF
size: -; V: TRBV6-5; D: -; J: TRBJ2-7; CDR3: CASSNQGSEQYF
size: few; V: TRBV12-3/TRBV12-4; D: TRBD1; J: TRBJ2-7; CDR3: CASSFGQGGRYEQYF
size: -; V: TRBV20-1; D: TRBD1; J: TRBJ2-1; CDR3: CSARRPPGQVVLSYNEQFF
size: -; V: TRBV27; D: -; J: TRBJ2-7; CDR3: CASRHLLSYEQYF
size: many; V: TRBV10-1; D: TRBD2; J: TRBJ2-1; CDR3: CASSEAGGPLREQFF
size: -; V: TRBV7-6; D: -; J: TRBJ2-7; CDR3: CASSRGGGMEDEQYF
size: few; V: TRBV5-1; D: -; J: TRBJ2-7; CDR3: CASSVSGLRSVEQYF
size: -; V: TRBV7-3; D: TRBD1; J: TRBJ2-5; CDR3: CASSAYAGTGKETQYF
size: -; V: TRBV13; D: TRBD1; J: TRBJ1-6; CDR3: CASSLGATGGAYNSPLHF
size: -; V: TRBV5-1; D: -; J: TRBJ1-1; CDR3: CASSPQGGRDTEAFF
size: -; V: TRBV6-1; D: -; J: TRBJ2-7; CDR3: CASIPTDSSYEQYF
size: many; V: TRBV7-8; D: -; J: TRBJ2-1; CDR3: CASSSQGRDYTNEQFF
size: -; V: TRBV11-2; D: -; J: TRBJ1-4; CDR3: CASSPAPRVANEKLFF
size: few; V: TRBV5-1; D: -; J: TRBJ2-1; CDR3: CASSFMATEQFF
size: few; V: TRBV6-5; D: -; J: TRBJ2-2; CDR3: CASTRATGELFF
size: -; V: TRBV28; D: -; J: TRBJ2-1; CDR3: CASSSQSGQYEQFF
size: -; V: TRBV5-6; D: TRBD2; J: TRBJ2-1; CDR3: CASSLAERTSGRYEQFF
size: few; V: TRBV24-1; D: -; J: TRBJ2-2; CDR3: CATLGAGELFF
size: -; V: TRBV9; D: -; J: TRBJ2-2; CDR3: CASSTKPGELFF
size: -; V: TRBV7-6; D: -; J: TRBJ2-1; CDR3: CASSPLVSSYNEQFF
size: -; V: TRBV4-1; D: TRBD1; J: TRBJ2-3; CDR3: CASSPIQGPSTDTQYF